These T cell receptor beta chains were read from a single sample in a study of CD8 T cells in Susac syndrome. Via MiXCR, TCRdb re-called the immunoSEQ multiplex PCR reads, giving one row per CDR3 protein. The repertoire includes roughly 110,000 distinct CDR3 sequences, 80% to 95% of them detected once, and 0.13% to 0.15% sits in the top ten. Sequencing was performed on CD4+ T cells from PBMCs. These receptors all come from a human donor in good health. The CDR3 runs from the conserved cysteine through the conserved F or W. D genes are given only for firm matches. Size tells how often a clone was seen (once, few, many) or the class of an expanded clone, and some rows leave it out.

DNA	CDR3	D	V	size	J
TGTGCCAGCAGCTTGGTAGGACACGAGCAGTACTTC	CASSLVGHEQYF	-	TRBV5-6	-	TRBJ2-7
TGTGCCAGCAGCCCTGGACAGGACCCTTCGGGGGAGCAGTACTTC	CASSPGQDPSGEQYF	TRBD1	TRBV7-2	-	TRBJ2-7
TGCGCCAGCGCTACTGGACTAACGGAGACCCAGTACTTC	CASATGLTETQYF	-	TRBV4-1	-	TRBJ2-5
TGTGCCAGCAGTGAACCGACAGGGGGTACGATAACTCAGCCCCAGCATTTT	CASSEPTGGTITQPQHF	TRBD1	TRBV6-1	once	TRBJ1-5
TGCAGTGCTAGGATTACAGGGGAGAGTAACTATGGCTACACCTTC	CSARITGESNYGYTF	TRBD1	TRBV20-1	-	TRBJ1-2
TGCGCCAGCAGCCTACGGGACAGGGGGACCGGCTACACCTTC	CASSLRDRGTGYTF	TRBD1	TRBV4-3	-	TRBJ1-2
TGTGCCAGCAGCTACGAACTCCATGAAAAACTGTTTTTT	CASSYELHEKLFF	-	TRBV7-9	-	TRBJ1-4
TGTGCCAGTAGCTCAGGGCAGGGTTACATTCAGTACTTC	CASSSGQGYIQYF	-	TRBV19	-	TRBJ2-4
TGTGCCAGCAGCTTAGGAAATAAGGACAGCGCTAACTATGGCTACACCTTC	CASSLGNKDSANYGYTF	-	TRBV7-9	-	TRBJ1-2
TGTGCCAGCACCCCCTCCCAGATTATACCCCTCCACTTT	CASTPSQIIPLHF	-	TRBV7-3	once	TRBJ1-6
TGTGCCAGCAGCGGGGGGACAGGGGTTTATGAGCAGTTCTTC	CASSGGTGVYEQFF	TRBD1	TRBV6-1	-	TRBJ2-1
TGTGCCAGCACTACGACTAGCGGGAGCTCCTACGAGCAGTACTTC	CASTTTSGSSYEQYF	TRBD2	TRBV7-2	once	TRBJ2-7
TGTGCCTGGACCCGAGCGGGGACTAGCGGGAGTGGCGGGGAGCTGTTTTTT	CAWTRAGTSGSGGELFF	TRBD2	TRBV30	-	TRBJ2-2
TGTGCCAGCAGCCCTCCGGGACCCTCCTACAATGAGCAGTTCTTC	CASSPPGPSYNEQFF	-	TRBV7-2	once	TRBJ2-1
TGTGCCACCTACATGGGACAGGGGAACACTGAAGCTTTCTTT	CATYMGQGNTEAFF	TRBD1	TRBV6-5	-	TRBJ1-1
TGTGCCAGCAGCTTAGCTCGCGGGGCCTCCTACGAGCAGTACTTC	CASSLARGASYEQYF	-	TRBV11-2	-	TRBJ2-7
TGCAGTGCTAGTGAGGGGTGGGACACCGGGGAGCTGTTTTTT	CSASEGWDTGELFF	-	TRBV20-1	once	TRBJ2-2
TGTGCCAGCAGCTGGGGGCAGGGGACCGGGGAGCTGTTTTTT	CASSWGQGTGELFF	-	TRBV5-5	-	TRBJ2-2
TGTGCCATCAGACCGAACACCGGGGAGCTGTTTTTT	CAIRPNTGELFF	-	TRBV10-3	-	TRBJ2-2
TGTGCCAGCAGACAATTTCAGGGGGCTTTACTATGGGGTGTGCTGTTCTTC	CASRQFQGALLWGVLFF	TRBD1	TRBV6-2/TRBV6-3	once	TRBJ2-1
TGTGCCAGCGCGGGGACAGGGGCGGACACCGGGGAGCTGTTTTTT	CASAGTGADTGELFF	TRBD1	TRBV6-1	-	TRBJ2-2
TGTGCCAGCAAAGCGGGACCCATTCAGTACTTC	CASKAGPIQYF	TRBD2	TRBV25-1	-	TRBJ2-4